This TCR beta chain was recovered during a study of T-cell reconstitution after alpha-beta-depleted transplantation in children (dated by TCRdb to the mid-2010s). Notes on the research overall: Using TCR repertoire profiling, the study followed T-cell immune reconstitution in a quantitative way in children after TCRalphabeta/CD19-depleted allogeneic hematopoietic cell transplantation.

A remark on this clonotype: Its antigen remains undetermined. No qualities accompany the bases; no much larger clone lies one base away.

The receptor library was made with PCR. TCRdb records Illumina HiSeq 2500 as the sequencer. TCR libraries were prepared with molecular barcoding, using unique molecular identifiers to normalize TCRbeta repertoire quantification. The raw public reads went through TCRdb reprocessing: fastp at Q25, MiXCR clone calling, in-frame beta chains kept. Records with the same CDR3 protein are collapsed into one entry carrying the most frequent genes and DNA. The sample includes about 500,000 distinct CDR3 sequences, with approximately 32% observed a single time. The ten largest clones add up to roughly 2.5% of the sample. As encoded in the germline V gene, CDR1 is SGHTA while CDR2 is FQGNSA. The junction shows trimming of 5 bases on V and 4 bases on J, plus 11 bases between the germline ends. The CDR3 contains 14 residues, cysteine and phenylalanine counted. Only the CDR3 region is kept as DNA, spanning 42 bases read in frame from base 1.

The input for sequencing was PBMCs from the stem cell graft donor, taken from the stem cell graft. The chain uses TRBV7-2 and TRBJ2-2; the D match is possibly TRBD1 or TRBD2, with 5 bases aligned in each. This TCR came from a human donor who donated a stem cell graft to a child with aplastic anemia. In nucleotides, the sequence is TGTGCCAGCAGCCCCGGGGACGGCACCGGGGAGCTGTTTTTT. Its amino acids are CASSPGDGTGELFF.